Detailed here is one T cell receptor beta chain. Its antigen is not identified. This sample was taken from a study of T cell responses to AZD1222 COVID-19 vaccine. The repertoire was sequenced with immunoSEQ multiplex PCR; TCRdb's copy has only in-frame clones and lacks some. The data contain more than 100,000 clones, about 87% of them seen just once; the ten biggest clones take up less than 6%. Overall study findings and caveats: Only a handful of individuals given AZD1222 were seropositive at baseline. Unmutated variant regions reportedly attract nearly half of all spike-specific TCRs.

The receptor comes from an adult in good health. The sample was peripheral blood, taken on day 0 of AZD1222 vaccination.

CDR3 region: CASSQRQGVHDYGYTF. The CDR3 bases are TGTGCCAGCAGCCAGAGACAGGGTGTTCACGACTATGGCTACACCTTC. This chain joins TRBV5-6 and TRBJ1-2; 7 bases align to TRBD1. Germline V CDR1 and CDR2: SGHDT, YYEEEE. This CDR3 comprises 16 residues. V was pared by 4 bases and J by 3 bases, with 12 bases of the junction left unmatched.